One TCR beta chain is described in this entry. This clone's antigen is unknown. No base quality values were provided; no much bigger clone lies one nucleotide off. This specimen comes from a study of T cell repertoires in cytomegalovirus infection (dated 2019 in TCRdb). For context, the study as a whole: Donor HLA type was relevant to the analysis, because carriage of CMV infection together with the matching HLA type was indicated by public TCR beta signatures.

The paper as a whole reports these results and caveats: In the ex vivo response, HLA-C-restricted CMV-specific TCR beta clonotypes were dominant, and in two of eight donors the single most frequent clonotype came from this HLA-C-restricted group. In both this cohort and an independent roughly 350-donor cohort, the cumulative frequency of public TCR beta family members distinguished carriers of CMV infection plus the relevant HLA type.

Instrument used: Illumina HiSeq 1500. TCRdb ran its own pipeline on the public reads, namely fastp trimming at Q25 and MiXCR clone calling, and kept in-frame beta chains. Identical CDR3 proteins give one entry, which carries the most common genes and DNA. The sample table records some 97,000 distinct CDR3 sequences; about 22% of these occur just once. About two fifths of the sample lies in the top ten. The TCR was taken from a human donor in good health (CMV status not recorded). Some clones in this sample may be carry-over from other donors' samples. Sequenced: CD8+ T cells from PBMCs.

This receptor has the CDR3 CASSLGGPGSDGNTIYF. The DNA sequence reads TGTGCCAGCAGCTTAGGAGGCCCAGGGTCGGATGGAAACACCATATATTTT. The chain couples TRBV7-2 to TRBJ1-3; the D region possibly corresponds to TRBD1 (5 bases align). Taken from the germline V gene, the CDR1 and CDR2 loops are SGHTA and FQGNSA. The trim is 1 base for V and 3 bases for J, with a gap of 16 bases between the germline ends. From the cysteine up to the phenylalanine, the CDR3 has a length of 17 residues. Only the CDR3 DNA is retained, 51 bases long and in frame from the first base.